Following are 11 T cell receptor beta chains from one sample sequenced in a study of T cell repertoires in cytomegalovirus infection. These receptors' antigens are unknown. TCRdb redid the calling of the reads with MiXCR, one entry per CDR3 protein. The sample has about 130,000 distinct CDR3 sequences, around 32% seen once. The starting material was CD8+ T cells from cultured PBMCs, obtained from culture after CMV antigen stimulation. These receptors all stem from a human donor in good health (CMV status not recorded). Some clones in this sample may be carry-over from other donors' samples.

The V and J genes are TRBV28 and TRBJ2-6; 9 positions agree with TRBD2. CDR1 MDHEN and CDR2 SYDVKM come from the germline V gene. J was trimmed by 0 bases and V by 4 bases; bases with no gene match: 10. The CDR3 is 19 residues long. CDR3 loop: CASSSPLVAGDSGANVLTF. CDR3 bases: TGTGCCAGCAGTTCCCCCTTGGTAGCGGGGGACTCTGGGGCCAACGTCCTGACTTTC.

The rearrangement uses TRBV7-2 and TRBJ1-1, with D hard to call. This CDR3 comprises 11 residues. Deletions cut 9 bases from V and 1 base from J, with 6 bases between. The germline CDR1 and CDR2 sequences are SGHTA and FQGNSA. The DNA for the CDR3 is TGTGCCAGTGGTCCGAACACTGAAGCTTTCTTT. It translates to CASGPNTEAFF.

The V gene is TRBV27, the J gene TRBJ1-1; TRBD1 is a possible D gene (5 bases). V lost 0 bases to trimming and J lost 1 base, with 15 bases between them. The CDR3 length is 17 residues. Germline values: CDR1 MNHEY, CDR2 SMNVEV (reference sequence). The CDR3 DNA reads as TGTGCCAGCAGTTTATCTTATTATACAGGCTCGAACACTGAAGCTTTCTTT. Protein: CASSLSYYTGSNTEAFF.

V gene TRBV20-1 combines with J gene TRBJ2-3; a possible D gene is TRBD1 (5 bases). Trimming left V 2 bases short and J 1 base short, with 25 bases between. The CDR3 sequence is 19 residues long. Germline V gives CDR1 DFQATT, CDR2 SNEGSKA (reference sequence). CDR3 in DNA: TGCAGTGCTAGACAATTTCGAGACTGGGCCTTAGGGGGCACAGATACGCAGTATTTT. Its translation is CSARQFRDWALGGTDTQYF.

This sequence joins TRBV11-2 and TRBJ2-7; D not certain. CDR3 size: 14 residues. V lost 5 bases to trimming and J lost 3 bases, with 14 bases between them. Germline CDR1 and CDR2: SGHAT and FQNNGV. The CDR3 reads CASSLSETLYEQYF. The CDR3 DNA reads TGTGCCAGCAGCCTTAGTGAAACCCTCTACGAGCAGTACTTC.

The V gene is TRBV27, the J gene TRBJ2-7, with D unresolved. The CDR3 extends over 13 amino acids. The germline V and J ends were trimmed by 3 bases and 2 bases, with 8 bases remaining between them. Per the germline V gene, CDR1 is MNHEY and CDR2 is SMNVEV (reference sequence). The CDR3: CASSFQVTYEQYF. The DNA for the CDR3 is TGTGCCAGCAGTTTCCAAGTTACCTACGAGCAGTACTTC.

This clonotype has a handful of counts. This sequence joins TRBV7-6 and TRBJ2-7; D gene ambiguous. CDR3 size: 14 residues. V lost 3 bases to trimming and J lost 2 bases, with 11 bases between them. Germline V gene data show CDR1 as SGHVS and CDR2 as FNYEAQ. The CDR3: CASSLVGNPYEQYF. Written as DNA, the CDR3 is TGTGCCAGCAGCTTGGTAGGGAACCCCTACGAGCAGTACTTC.

The chain recombines TRBV4-1 with TRBJ1-1; 9 nucleotides line up with TRBD1. Germline CDR1 reads MGHRA; CDR2 reads YSYEKL. The trim removed 3 bases at V and 6 bases at J, leaving 11 bases unmatched. This CDR3 has 16 residues. The DNA for the CDR3 is TGCGCCAGCAGCCAGGCTACAGGGGGCGTTGGGTCTGAAGCTTTCTTT. Amino acid sequence: CASSQATGGVGSEAFF.

This chain connects TRBV9 to TRBJ2-1; D call uncertain. V lost 4 bases and J 10 bases, leaving 12 bases between the germline ends. This CDR3 comprises 12 residues. Germline V gene data show CDR1 as SGDLS and CDR2 as YYNGEE. The CDR3, as DNA: TGTGCCAGCAGCCTGCCGGGCCCAGAGCAGTTCTTC. Its protein is CASSLPGPEQFF. Based on the CDR3 plus reference TRBV9 and TRBJ2-1, the full variable domain is DSGVTQTPKHLITATGQRVTLRCSPRSGDLSVYWYQQSLDQGLQFLIQYYNGEERAKGNILERFSAQQFPDLHSELNLSSLELGDSALYFCASSLPGPEQFFGPGTRLTVL.

The rearrangement uses TRBV7-6 and TRBJ2-5; TRBD1 is a possible D gene (6 bases). This CDR3 is 17 amino acids long. Between the trimmed V and J ends, which lost 1 base and 1 base, there was a span of 16 bases. CDR1 is SGHVS and CDR2 is FNYEAQ in the germline V gene. CDR3: CASSLDAPGGFQETQYF. The CDR3 region has the DNA TGTGCCAGCAGCTTAGATGCGCCTGGGGGCTTCCAAGAGACCCAGTACTTC.

The CDR3 here is CASSQSERGGFGDEAFF. Here the CDR3 DNA reads TGCGCCAGCAGCCAAAGCGAGAGGGGAGGGTTCGGGGATGAAGCTTTCTTT. The J gene is TRBJ1-1, the V gene TRBV4-1; a weak D match, TRBD1 (5 bases). V gave up 2 bases and J gave up 7 bases, with 23 bases separating them. The V gene's germline CDR1 is MGHRA and CDR2 YSYEKL. The CDR3 extends over 17 amino acids.